The sequence of this T cell receptor (beta chain) was determined in a study of blood T cell repertoires in COVID-19 (dated by TCRdb to 2019 to 2021). About the study as a whole: The collaborator samples originated in the United States, Italy and Spain and spanned the acute and convalescent phases of COVID-19. The material from the prospective study consisted of cDNA or gDNA derived from T cells, B-cell-depleted T cells, or PBMCs. The dataset comprised deeply sampled blood TCRbeta repertoires from subjects exposed to, actively infected with, or recovered from COVID-19. The repertoires were released in a freely available public database intended as a resource for research on the immune response to SARS-CoV-2. Samples came from the ongoing ImmuneRACE study (first 160 participants) plus 1,254 subjects from 6 global collaborators. The sample metadata nearly always contained a de-identified subject ID, COVID-19 status, age in years and sex. Where available, HLA class I and class II types were taken from metadata supplied by the sample provider and were not determined by assay-based typing.

The collaborating institutions used their own protocols to collect whole blood in K2EDTA tubes. For TCRbeta analysis, collaborators shipped samples in one of three forms: frozen whole blood, isolated PBMCs, or DNA extracted from either of those sample types. The full study reports these points: Clinical and demographic metadata were provided uncurated, with the amount varying by source and participant.

Notes on this clone: Its antigen specificity is not known. It has no much larger one-base neighbor in the sample; base qualities were not kept.

TCRbeta CDR3 regions were amplified from genomic DNA using the immunoSEQ Assay, a bias-controlled multiplex PCR. Concerning the study's data processing: The number of nucleated cells in each sample was estimated by amplification of reference gene primers within the assay. Sequence reads were collapsed and filtered to measure the absolute abundance of every unique TCRbeta CDR3 rearrangement. For each sample, productive Simpson clonality was calculated as the square root of Simpson's diversity index over productive rearrangements. Imported from immuneACCESS, the table was reduced by TCRdb to in-frame sequences with V and J called. These copies leave out some clones; in studies compared against another copy, an unresolved V gene accounts for under half, and the cause of the remainder is not known. The V and J calls and clone size come from that table; D and trimming were worked out from the DNA. The sample records 150,000 to 200,000 clones, more than 65% of which are singletons. The ten largest make up around 14% of the sample.

V and J lose 4 bases and 6 bases, and a span of 10 bases separates them. The CDR3 covers 13 residues, taking in both the cysteine and the phenylalanine. Only the CDR3 part of the read is kept: 39 bases, read in frame from the first base. The germline V gene gives CDR1 as MGHRA and CDR2 as YSYEKL. The sample was peripheral blood. This TCR was recovered from a woman older than 75 with acute or convalescent COVID-19. The chain is encoded by TRBV4-1 joined to TRBJ1-5; TRBD1 could be the D gene, as 5 bases match. The sequenced DNA is TGCGCCAGCAGCCGAGACCAGGGTCAGCCCCAGCATTTT. Its protein is CASSRDQGQPQHF.